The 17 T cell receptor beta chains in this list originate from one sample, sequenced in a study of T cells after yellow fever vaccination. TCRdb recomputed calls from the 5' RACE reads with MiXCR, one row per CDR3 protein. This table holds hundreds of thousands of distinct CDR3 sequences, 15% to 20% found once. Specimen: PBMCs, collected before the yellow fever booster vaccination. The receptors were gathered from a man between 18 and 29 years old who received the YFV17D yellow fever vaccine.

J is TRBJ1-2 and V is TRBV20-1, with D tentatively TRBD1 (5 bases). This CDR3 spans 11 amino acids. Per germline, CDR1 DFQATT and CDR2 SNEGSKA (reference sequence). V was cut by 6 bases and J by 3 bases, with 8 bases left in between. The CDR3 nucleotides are TGCAGTGCAACCAGGGACTATGGCTACACCTTC. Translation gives CSATRDYGYTF.

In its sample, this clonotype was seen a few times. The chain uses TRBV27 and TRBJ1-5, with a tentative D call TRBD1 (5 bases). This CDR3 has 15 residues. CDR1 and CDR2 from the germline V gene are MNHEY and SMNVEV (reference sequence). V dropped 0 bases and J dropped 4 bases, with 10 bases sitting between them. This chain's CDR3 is CASSLSRVGNQPQHF. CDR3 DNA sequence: TGTGCCAGCAGTTTATCCAGGGTGGGGAATCAGCCCCAGCATTTT.

The CDR3 is CASSGDDGGYTF. The CDR3 DNA is TGTGCCAGCAGCGGGGACGATGGTGGCTACACCTTC. The gene calls are TRBV9 and TRBJ1-2; D is possibly TRBD1 (5 bases). V was pared by 3 bases and J by 7 bases, with 10 bases between. The CDR3 is 12 residues long. The germline CDR1 and CDR2 sequences are SGDLS and YYNGEE.

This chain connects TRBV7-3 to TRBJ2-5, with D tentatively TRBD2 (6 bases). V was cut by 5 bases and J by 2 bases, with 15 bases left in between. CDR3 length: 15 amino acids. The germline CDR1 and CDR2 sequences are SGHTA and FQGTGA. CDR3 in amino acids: CASSQRGRGQETQYF. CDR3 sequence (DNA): TGTGCCAGCAGCCAGAGAGGGCGGGGACAAGAGACCCAGTACTTC. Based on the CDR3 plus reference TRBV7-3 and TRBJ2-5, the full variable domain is GAGVSQTPSNKVTEKGKYVELRCDPISGHTALYWYRQSLGQGPEFLIYFQGTGAADDSGLPNDRFFAVRPEGSVSTLKIQRTERGDSAVYLCASSQRGRGQETQYFGPGTRLLVL.

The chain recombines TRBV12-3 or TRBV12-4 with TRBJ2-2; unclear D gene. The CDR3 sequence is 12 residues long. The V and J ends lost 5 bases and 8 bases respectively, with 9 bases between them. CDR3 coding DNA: TGTGCCAGCAGTAGCCAGTTTGGGGAGCTGTTTTTT. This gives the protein CASSSQFGELFF.

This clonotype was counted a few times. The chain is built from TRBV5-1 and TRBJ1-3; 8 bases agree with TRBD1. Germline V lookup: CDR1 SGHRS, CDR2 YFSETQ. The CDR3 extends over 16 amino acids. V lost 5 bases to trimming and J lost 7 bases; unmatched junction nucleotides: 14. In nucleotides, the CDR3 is TGCGCCAGCAGACACCAGACAGGGGACGGAAGGAACACCATATATTTT. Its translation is CASRHQTGDGRNTIYF.

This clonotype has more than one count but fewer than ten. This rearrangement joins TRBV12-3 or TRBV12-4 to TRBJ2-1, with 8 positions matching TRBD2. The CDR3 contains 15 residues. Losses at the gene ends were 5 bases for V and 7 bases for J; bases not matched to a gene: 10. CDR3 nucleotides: TGTGCCAGCAGTCCTGGACTAGCAGCGAGGAATGAGCAGTTCTTC. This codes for CASSPGLAARNEQFF.

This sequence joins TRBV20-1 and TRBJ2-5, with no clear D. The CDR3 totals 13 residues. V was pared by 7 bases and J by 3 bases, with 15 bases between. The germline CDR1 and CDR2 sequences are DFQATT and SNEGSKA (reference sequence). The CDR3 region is CSGTLTSEETQYF. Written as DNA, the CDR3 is TGCAGTGGGACGCTGACTTCCGAAGAGACCCAGTACTTC.

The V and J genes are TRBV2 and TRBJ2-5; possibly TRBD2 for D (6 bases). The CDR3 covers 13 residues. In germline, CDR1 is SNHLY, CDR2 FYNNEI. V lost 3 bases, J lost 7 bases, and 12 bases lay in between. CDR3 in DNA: TGTGCCAGCAGTGACGGGGGACCAAGGACCCAGTACTTC. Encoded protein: CASSDGGPRTQYF.

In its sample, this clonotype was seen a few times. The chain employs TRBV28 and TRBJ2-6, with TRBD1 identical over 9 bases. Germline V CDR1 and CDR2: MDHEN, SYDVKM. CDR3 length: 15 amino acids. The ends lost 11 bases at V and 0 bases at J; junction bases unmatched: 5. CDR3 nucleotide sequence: TGTGCCTCCGGGACAGGGAACTCTGGGGCCAACGTCCTGACTTTC. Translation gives CASGTGNSGANVLTF. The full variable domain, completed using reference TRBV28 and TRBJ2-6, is DVKVTQSSRYLVKRTGEKVFLECVQDMDHENMFWYRQDPGLGLRLIYFSYDVKMKEKGDIPEGYSVSREKKERFSLILESASTNQTSMYLCASGTGNSGANVLTFGAGSRLTVL.

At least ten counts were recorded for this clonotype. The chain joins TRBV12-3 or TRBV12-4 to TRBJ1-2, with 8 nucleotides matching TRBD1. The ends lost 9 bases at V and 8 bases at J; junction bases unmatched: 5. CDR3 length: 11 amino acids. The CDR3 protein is CARPTGAGYTF. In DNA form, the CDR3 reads TGTGCCAGACCGACAGGGGCAGGCTACACCTTC.

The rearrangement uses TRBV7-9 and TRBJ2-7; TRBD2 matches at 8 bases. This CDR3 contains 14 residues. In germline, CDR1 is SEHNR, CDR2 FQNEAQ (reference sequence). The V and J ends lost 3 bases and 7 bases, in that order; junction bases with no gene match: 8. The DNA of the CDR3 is TGTGCCAGCAGCTTTGGTAGCGGGGTTGATGAGCAGTACGTC. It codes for CASSFGSGVDEQYV.

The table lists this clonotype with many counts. The CDR3 sequence: CAIMQGEYGYTF. The CDR3 DNA is TGTGCCATTATGCAGGGAGAATATGGCTACACCTTC. This rearrangement joins TRBV10-3 to TRBJ1-2; weak D call: TRBD1 (5 bases). With 9 bases removed from V and 5 bases from J, the gap between germline ends came to 13 bases. Germline V gene data show CDR1 as ENHRY and CDR2 as SYGVKD. The CDR3 covers 12 residues.

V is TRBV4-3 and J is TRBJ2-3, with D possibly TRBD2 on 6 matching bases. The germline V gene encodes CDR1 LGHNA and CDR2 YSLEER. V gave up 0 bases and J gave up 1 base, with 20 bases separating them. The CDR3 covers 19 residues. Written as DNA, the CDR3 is TGCGCCAGCAGCCAAGATGGAGAGTCCCATGGGAGGCGCACAGATACGCAGTATTTT. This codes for CASSQDGESHGRRTDTQYF.

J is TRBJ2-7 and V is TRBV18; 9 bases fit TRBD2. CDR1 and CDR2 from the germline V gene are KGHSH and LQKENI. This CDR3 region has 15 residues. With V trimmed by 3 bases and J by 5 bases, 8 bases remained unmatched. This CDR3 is CASSPVLAGSDEQYF. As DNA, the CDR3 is TGTGCCAGCTCACCCGTCCTAGCGGGGTCGGACGAGCAGTACTTC.

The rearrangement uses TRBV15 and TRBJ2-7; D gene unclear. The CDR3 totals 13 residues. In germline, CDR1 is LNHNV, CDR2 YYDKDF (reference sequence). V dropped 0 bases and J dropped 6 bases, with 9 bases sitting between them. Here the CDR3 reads CATSRDLGIEQYF. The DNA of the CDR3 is TGTGCCACCAGCAGAGATTTGGGTATCGAGCAGTACTTC. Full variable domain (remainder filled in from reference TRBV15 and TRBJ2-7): DAMVIQNPRYQVTQFGKPVTLSCSQTLNHNVMYWYQQKSSQAPKLLFHYYDKDFNNEADTPDNFQSRRPNTSFCFLDIRSPGLGDTAMYLCATSRDLGIEQYFGPGTRLTVT.

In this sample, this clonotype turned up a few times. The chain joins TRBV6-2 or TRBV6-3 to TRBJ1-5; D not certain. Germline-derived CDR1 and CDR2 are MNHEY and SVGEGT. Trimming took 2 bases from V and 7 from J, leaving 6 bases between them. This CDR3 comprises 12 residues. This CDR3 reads CASSYESQPQHF. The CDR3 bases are TGTGCCAGCAGTTACGAGAGCCAGCCCCAGCATTTT.